The rows below give T cell receptor beta chains drawn from one sample of a study of T cell repertoires in cytomegalovirus infection. TCRdb reprocessed the reads with MiXCR, giving one entry per CDR3 protein. This sample has about 110,000 distinct CDR3 sequences, with around 31% found just once. What these receptors recognize is not known. Sequencing used CD8+ T cells from cultured PBMCs, obtained from culture after CMV antigen stimulation. Receptor source: a human donor in good health (CMV status not recorded). Some clones in this sample may be carry-over from other donors' samples. The CDR3 runs from the conserved cysteine through the conserved F or W. The D gene is left open where the match is weak.

>TRBJ1-5|TRBV27|-
CASGDSNQPQHF
>TRBJ2-7|TRBV14|TRBD2
CASSQDSTSGPTGEQYF
>TRBJ2-7|TRBV5-4|TRBD1
CASSLAGQGIREQYF
>TRBJ2-1|TRBV6-6|-
CASSSPASWKGGVFYNEQFF
>TRBJ2-1|TRBV4-2|TRBD2
CASSQDTSSGSSYNEQFF
>TRBJ1-1|TRBV5-4|-
CASSNTGDTEAFF
>TRBJ2-2|TRBV7-8|TRBD2
CASSSSPAGGPGELFF
>TRBJ2-5|TRBV12-3/TRBV12-4|-
CASSLPTETQYF
>TRBJ2-7|TRBV4-1|-
CASSLRRATSYEQYF
>TRBJ1-1|TRBV12-3/TRBV12-4|-
CASSLYGAEAFF
>TRBJ2-5|TRBV7-2|TRBD2
CASSLGASGGLQETQYF
>TRBJ2-7|TRBV25-1|-
CASSPLSAYEQYF
>TRBJ2-1|TRBV20-1|-
CSARLLNYNEQFF
>TRBJ1-2|TRBV18|-
CASSHAGSVYGYTF
>TRBJ2-7|TRBV7-6|-
CASSLAGGTVEQYF
>TRBJ1-1|TRBV6-2/TRBV6-3|-
CASSYSIDTEAFF
>TRBJ1-1|TRBV2|-
CASSVGETEAFF
>TRBJ2-3|TRBV29-1|TRBD1
CSGDTGGGSTDTQYF
>TRBJ2-1|TRBV7-9|-
CASSLVGNEQFF
>TRBJ1-1|TRBV7-9|-
CASTQGGEAFF
>TRBJ1-1|TRBV19|-
CASSHTGDVVTEAFF
>TRBJ2-2|TRBV29-1|-
CSVVGENTGELFF
>TRBJ1-6|TRBV20-1|-
CSARDSTAYNSPLHF
>TRBJ1-3|TRBV7-9|TRBD1
CADWGTGSSGNTIYF
>TRBJ1-5|TRBV9|TRBD1
CASSVGTGNQPQHF
>TRBJ2-3|TRBV19|TRBD1
CASSQTGMDTQYF
>TRBJ2-3|TRBV7-3|TRBD2
CASSLGTSGGDTQYF
>TRBJ2-2|TRBV7-3|TRBD2
CASTSTLAGETGELFF
>TRBJ2-3|TRBV4-1|-
CASSQPRGDTQYF
>TRBJ1-6|TRBV5-6|-
CASSGGGGNNSPLHF
>TRBJ2-1|TRBV28|-
CASRRSTDYNEQFF
>TRBJ2-7|TRBV27|-
CASSFDGGSSYEQYF
>TRBJ1-5|TRBV27|-
CASSLKGLSGRGSNQPQHF
>TRBJ1-1|TRBV4-1|TRBD1
CASSPPGGGEAFF
>TRBJ2-7|TRBV7-6|TRBD2
CASSLRRSGGLGQYF
>TRBJ2-7|TRBV30|TRBD2
CAWSVPGSGGYEQYF
>TRBJ2-1|TRBV27|-
CASRPSHPGPPSYNEQFF
>TRBJ2-1|TRBV7-9|-
CASSTDYRNEQFF
>TRBJ1-2|TRBV27|TRBD1
CASSVTGGGYGYTF
>TRBJ2-7|TRBV10-3|-
CAISDNIDYEQYF
>TRBJ2-1|TRBV27|-
CASSSPSSYNEQFF
>TRBJ1-5|TRBV12-3/TRBV12-4|-
CASSDFGGWQPQHF
>TRBJ2-5|TRBV28|-
CASSPIQGGLETQYF
>TRBJ2-2|TRBV24-1|-
CATKQVNTGELFF
>TRBJ2-1|TRBV19|-
CASSIPAASSYNEQFF
>TRBJ2-3|TRBV6-5|-
CASSYSDWRTDTQYF
>TRBJ2-5|TRBV20-1|-
CSARELAKETQYF
>TRBJ2-7|TRBV12-5|-
CASGKGDEQYF
>TRBJ1-1|TRBV12-3/TRBV12-4|-
CASSFGQLNTEAFF